The clone carrying this T cell receptor (beta chain) showed up just once. V lost 2 bases to trimming and J lost 8 bases; unmatched junction nucleotides: 4. This CDR3 has 15 residues. From germline, CDR1 is SGHRS and CDR2 YFSETQ. Here immunoSEQ multiplex PCR was the method, and the copy in TCRdb shows in-frame clones only, minus some. The table shows about 2,500,000 clones, with around nine tenths occurring only once. The data are from a study of shared clonotypes between healthy human individuals. The receptor's source is a man aged 18 to 30 in good health. The rearrangement joins TRBV5-1 to TRBJ1-6; 10 bases fit TRBD1. The sample comprised naive CD4+ T cells sorted from blood. Stated subset: CD45RA+ positively selected. The CDR3 region is CASSFYGTGDSPLHF. The DNA for the CDR3 is TGCGCCAGCAGCTTTTACGGGACAGGGGATTCACCCCTCCACTTT. The variable domain in full, with the rest retrieved from reference TRBV5-1 and TRBJ1-6, is KAGVTQTPRYLIKTRGQQVTLSCSPISGHRSVSWYQQTPGQGLQFLFEYFSETQRNKGNFPGRFSGRQFSNSRSEMNVSTLELGDSALYLCASSFYGTGDSPLHFGNGTRLTVT.